This TCR beta chain derives from a study of blood T cell repertoires in COVID-19. Germline lookup yields CDR1 MNHEY and CDR2 SVGAGI. This CDR3 is built from 12 residues. Trimming stripped 8 bases from V and 3 bases from J, with 8 bases between. TCRdb's table, derived via immunoSEQ multiplex PCR, lists solely in-frame clones and lacks some. This table has about 190,000 clones, about nine tenths appearing once. Sequencing used peripheral blood. This clonotype originated in a man aged 30 to 39 with acute or convalescent COVID-19. The chain employs TRBV6-5 and TRBJ1-5; TRBD1 is a possible D gene (5 bases). DNA of the CDR3: TGTGCCAGCCGGGACTCCAATCAGCCCCAGCATTTT. Protein product: CASRDSNQPQHF.